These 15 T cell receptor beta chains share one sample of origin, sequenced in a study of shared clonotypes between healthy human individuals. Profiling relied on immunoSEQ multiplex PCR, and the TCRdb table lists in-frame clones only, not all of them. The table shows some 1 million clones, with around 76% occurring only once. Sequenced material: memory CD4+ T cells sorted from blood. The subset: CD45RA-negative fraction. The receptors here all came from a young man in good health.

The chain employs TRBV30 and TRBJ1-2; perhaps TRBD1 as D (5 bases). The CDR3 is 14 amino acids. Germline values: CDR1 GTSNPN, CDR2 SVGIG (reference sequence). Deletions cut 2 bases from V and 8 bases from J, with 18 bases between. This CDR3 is CAWSPLANWGGYTF. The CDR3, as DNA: TGTGCCTGGAGTCCCCTGGCCAACTGGGGCGGCTACACCTTC.

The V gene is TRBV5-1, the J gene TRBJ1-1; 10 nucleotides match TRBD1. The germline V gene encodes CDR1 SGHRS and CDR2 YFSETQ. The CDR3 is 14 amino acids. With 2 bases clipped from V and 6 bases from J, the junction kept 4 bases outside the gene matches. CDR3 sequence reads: CASSFQTGGPEAFF. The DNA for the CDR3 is TGCGCCAGCAGCTTTCAGACAGGGGGCCCTGAAGCTTTCTTT. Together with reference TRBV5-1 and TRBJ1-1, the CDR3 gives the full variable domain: KAGVTQTPRYLIKTRGQQVTLSCSPISGHRSVSWYQQTPGQGLQFLFEYFSETQRNKGNFPGRFSGRQFSNSRSEMNVSTLELGDSALYLCASSFQTGGPEAFFGQGTRLTVV.

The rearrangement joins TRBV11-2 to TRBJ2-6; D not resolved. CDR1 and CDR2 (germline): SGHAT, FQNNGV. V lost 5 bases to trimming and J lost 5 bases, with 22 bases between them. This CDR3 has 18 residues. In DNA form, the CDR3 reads TGTGCCAGCAGCATACGGACCAAGCAACAAAGTCGGGCCAACGTCCTGACTTTC. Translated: CASSIRTKQQSRANVLTF.

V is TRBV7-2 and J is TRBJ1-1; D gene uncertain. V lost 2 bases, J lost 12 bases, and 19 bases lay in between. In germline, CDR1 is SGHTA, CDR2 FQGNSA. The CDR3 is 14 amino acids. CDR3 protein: CASSLQLGFLQTFF. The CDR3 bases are TGTGCCAGCAGCTTACAATTGGGTTTTCTTCAAACTTTCTTT.

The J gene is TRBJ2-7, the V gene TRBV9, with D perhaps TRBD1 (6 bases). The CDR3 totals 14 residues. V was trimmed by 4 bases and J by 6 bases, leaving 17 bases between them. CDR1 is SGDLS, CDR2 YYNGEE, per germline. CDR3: CASSQRQATSEQYF. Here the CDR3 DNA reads TGTGCCAGCAGCCAACGACAGGCCACGTCCGAGCAGTACTTC.

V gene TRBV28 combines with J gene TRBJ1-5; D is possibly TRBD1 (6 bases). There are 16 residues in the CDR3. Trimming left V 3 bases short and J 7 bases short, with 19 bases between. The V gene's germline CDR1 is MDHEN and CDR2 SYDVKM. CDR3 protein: CASSFFLGVGGQPQHF. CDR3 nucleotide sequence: TGTGCCAGCAGTTTCTTCCTAGGGGTTGGGGGCCAGCCCCAGCATTTT.

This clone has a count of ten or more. The CDR3 region has the DNA TGTGCCACGGGACTAGCGGGAGCGGCAGATACGCAGTATTTT. This sequence encodes CATGLAGAADTQYF. This chain joins TRBV10-3 and TRBJ2-3; 14 bases align to TRBD2. The CDR3 length is 14 residues. With 10 bases clipped from V and 4 bases from J, the junction kept 4 bases outside the gene matches. Germline lookup yields CDR1 ENHRY and CDR2 SYGVKD.

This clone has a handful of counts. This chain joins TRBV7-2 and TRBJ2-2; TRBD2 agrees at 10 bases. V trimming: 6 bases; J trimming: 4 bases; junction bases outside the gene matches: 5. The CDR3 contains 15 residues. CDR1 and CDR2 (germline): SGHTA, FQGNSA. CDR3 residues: CASRGAGGGTGELFF. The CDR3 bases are TGTGCCAGCAGAGGAGCGGGAGGGGGCACCGGGGAGCTGTTTTTT.

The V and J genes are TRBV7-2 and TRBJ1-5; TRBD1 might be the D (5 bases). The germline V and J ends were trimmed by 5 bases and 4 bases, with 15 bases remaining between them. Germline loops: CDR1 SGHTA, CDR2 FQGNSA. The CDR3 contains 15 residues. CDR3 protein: CASSPWGPINQPQHF. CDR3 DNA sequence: TGTGCCAGCAGCCCGTGGGGCCCAATTAATCAGCCCCAGCATTTT.

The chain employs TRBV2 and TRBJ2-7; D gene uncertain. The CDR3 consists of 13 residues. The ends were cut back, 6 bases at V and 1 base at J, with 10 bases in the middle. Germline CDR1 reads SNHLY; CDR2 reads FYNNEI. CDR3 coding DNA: TGTGCCAGCAGGTCGGGCACATCCTACGAGCAGTACTTC. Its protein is CASRSGTSYEQYF.

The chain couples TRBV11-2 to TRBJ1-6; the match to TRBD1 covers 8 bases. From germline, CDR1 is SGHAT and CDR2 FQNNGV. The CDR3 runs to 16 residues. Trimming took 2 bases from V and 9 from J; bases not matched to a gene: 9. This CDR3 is CASSLQGAPRGSPLHF. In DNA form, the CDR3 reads TGTGCCAGCAGCTTACAGGGGGCCCCACGAGGTTCACCCCTCCACTTT.

As DNA, the CDR3 is TGCGCCAGCAGCCAAGTAGGTAGTGACGAGCAGTACTTC. This codes for CASSQVGSDEQYF. This chain joins TRBV4-1 and TRBJ2-7; D remains ambiguous. Trimming took off 1 base at V and 5 bases at J, with 9 bases between the two ends. The CDR3 is made up of 13 amino acids. CDR1 is MGHRA and CDR2 is YSYEKL in the germline V gene.

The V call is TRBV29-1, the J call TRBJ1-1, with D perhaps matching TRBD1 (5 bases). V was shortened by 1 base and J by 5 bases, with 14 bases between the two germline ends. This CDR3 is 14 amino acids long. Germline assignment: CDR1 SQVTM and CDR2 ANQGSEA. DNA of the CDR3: TGCAGCGTTGAAGGGGTAGGGGTAGGGACTGAAGCTTTCTTT. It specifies CSVEGVGVGTEAFF.

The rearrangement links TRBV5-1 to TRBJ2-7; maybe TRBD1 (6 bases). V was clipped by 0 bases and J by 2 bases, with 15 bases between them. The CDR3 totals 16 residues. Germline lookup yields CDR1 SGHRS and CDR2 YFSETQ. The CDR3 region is CASSLGGGRAAYEQYF. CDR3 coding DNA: TGCGCCAGCAGCTTGGGAGGGGGTAGGGCGGCCTACGAGCAGTACTTC.

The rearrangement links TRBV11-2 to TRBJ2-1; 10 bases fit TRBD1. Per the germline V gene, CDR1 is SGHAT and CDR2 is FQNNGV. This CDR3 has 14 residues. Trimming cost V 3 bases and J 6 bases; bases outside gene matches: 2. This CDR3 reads CASSLDRGANEQFF. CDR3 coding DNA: TGTGCCAGCAGCTTGGACAGGGGGGCCAATGAGCAGTTCTTC.